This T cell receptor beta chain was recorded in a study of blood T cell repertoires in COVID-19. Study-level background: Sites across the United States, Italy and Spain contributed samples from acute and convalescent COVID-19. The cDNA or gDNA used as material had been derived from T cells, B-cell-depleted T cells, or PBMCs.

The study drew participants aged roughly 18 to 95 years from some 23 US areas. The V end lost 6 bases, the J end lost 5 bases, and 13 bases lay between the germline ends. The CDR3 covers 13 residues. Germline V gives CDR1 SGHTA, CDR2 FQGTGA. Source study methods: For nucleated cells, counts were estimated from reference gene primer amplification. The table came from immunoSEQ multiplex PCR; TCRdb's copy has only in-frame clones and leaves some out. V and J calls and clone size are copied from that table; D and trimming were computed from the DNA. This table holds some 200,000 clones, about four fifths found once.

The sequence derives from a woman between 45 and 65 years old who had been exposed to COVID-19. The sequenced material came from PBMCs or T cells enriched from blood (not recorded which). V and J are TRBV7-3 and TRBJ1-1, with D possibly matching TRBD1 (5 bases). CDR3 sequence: CASSQQVWTEAFF. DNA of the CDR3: TGTGCCAGCAGTCAACAGGTTTGGACTGAAGCTTTCTTT.